The 8 T cell receptor beta chains below all came from one sample that was sequenced in a study of patients with pleural tuberculosis. From the reads, TCRdb called clonotypes with MiXCR, one entry per CDR3 protein. This sample has some 48,000 distinct CDR3 sequences, with about 6.8% found just once. All receptors come from a human donor with pleural tuberculosis.

This clonotype was counted at least ten times. The chain recombines TRBV19 with TRBJ1-1; no clear D gene. Trimming took 5 bases from V and 1 from J, leaving 8 bases between them. The CDR3 sequence is 13 residues long. Germline V gene data show CDR1 as LNHDA and CDR2 as SQIVND (reference sequence). CDR3 amino acids: CASSSRGNTEAFF. The DNA of the CDR3 is TGTGCCAGTAGTTCACGGGGGAACACTGAAGCTTTCTTT.

The rearrangement uses TRBV13 and TRBJ1-1; no reliable D call. CDR3 length equals 13 residues. Between the trimmed V and J ends, which lost 2 bases and 1 base, there was a span of 5 bases. CDR1 is PRHDT and CDR2 is FYEKMQ in the germline V gene (reference sequence). As DNA, the CDR3 is TGTGCCAGCAGCTTACGGGGGAACACTGAAGCTTTCTTT. It translates to CASSLRGNTEAFF.

The table lists this clonotype with many counts. This rearrangement joins TRBV27 to TRBJ1-6; D is possibly TRBD1 (5 bases). The CDR3 totals 13 residues. CDR1 and CDR2 (germline): MNHEY, SMNVEV (reference sequence). V was shortened by 3 bases and J by 14 bases, with 14 bases between the two germline ends. This CDR3 is CASSFWTRGALHF. CDR3 DNA sequence: TGTGCCAGCAGTTTTTGGACCCGGGGGGCCCTCCACTTT.

V and J are TRBV11-2 and TRBJ1-2, with D perhaps matching TRBD1 (5 bases). Germline V gives CDR1 SGHAT, CDR2 FQNNGV. Trimming left V 2 bases short and J 0 bases short, with 10 bases between. This CDR3 has 15 residues. The CDR3 region has the DNA TGTGCCAGCAGCTTACTAGGGGCAGCTAACTATGGCTACACCTTC. Encoded protein: CASSLLGAANYGYTF. The full variable domain, its missing parts supplied by reference TRBV11-2 and TRBJ1-2, is EAGVAQSPRYKIIEKRQSVAFWCNPISGHATLYWYQQILGQGPKLLIQFQNNGVVDDSQLPKDRFSAERLKGVDSTLKIQPAKLEDSAVYLCASSLLGAANYGYTFGSGTRLTVV.

This clonotype was seen at least ten times. Here the CDR3 DNA reads TGTGCCAGCAGCGAGCAAGGACAGGGCTATGAGCAGTTCTTC. Protein product: CASSEQGQGYEQFF. The gene calls are TRBV4-2 and TRBJ2-1; 8 nucleotides align to TRBD1. V lost 5 bases, J lost 8 bases, and 8 bases stayed unmatched. The V gene's germline CDR1 is LGHNA and CDR2 YNFKEQ. The CDR3 loop spans 14 amino acids.

The table lists this clonotype with many counts. The genes are TRBV20-1 and TRBJ1-2, with TRBD1 matching 8 bases. Germline V gene sequence: CDR1 DFQATT, CDR2 SNEGSKA (reference sequence). The trim removed 4 bases at V and 0 bases at J, leaving 4 bases unmatched. The CDR3 totals 14 residues. CDR3 in DNA: TGCAGTGCTACCGGACAGGGACCTAACTATGGCTACACCTTC. It yields the protein CSATGQGPNYGYTF.

This clonotype is medium-sized in the sample. The gene calls are TRBV11-1 and TRBJ2-3; 13 positions match TRBD2. The germline CDR1 and CDR2 sequences are SGHAT and FQDESV (reference sequence). J was trimmed by 3 bases and V by 5 bases; bases with no gene match: 2. CDR3 length: 15 amino acids. CDR3 in amino acids: CASSRLAGGTDTQYF. The CDR3 DNA follows: TGTGCCAGCAGCAGACTAGCGGGAGGTACAGATACGCAGTATTTT.

This clonotype was seen at least ten times. The CDR3 DNA sequence: TGTGCCAGTAGTATACAAGATGTGGGGAGCCTCAATCAGCCCCAGCATTTT. It translates to CASSIQDVGSLNQPQHF. The chain combines TRBV19 with TRBJ1-5; D is uncertain. V was cut by 2 bases and J by 3 bases, with 17 bases left in between. The CDR3 is 17 residues long. Germline V gene sequence: CDR1 LNHDA, CDR2 SQIVND (reference sequence).